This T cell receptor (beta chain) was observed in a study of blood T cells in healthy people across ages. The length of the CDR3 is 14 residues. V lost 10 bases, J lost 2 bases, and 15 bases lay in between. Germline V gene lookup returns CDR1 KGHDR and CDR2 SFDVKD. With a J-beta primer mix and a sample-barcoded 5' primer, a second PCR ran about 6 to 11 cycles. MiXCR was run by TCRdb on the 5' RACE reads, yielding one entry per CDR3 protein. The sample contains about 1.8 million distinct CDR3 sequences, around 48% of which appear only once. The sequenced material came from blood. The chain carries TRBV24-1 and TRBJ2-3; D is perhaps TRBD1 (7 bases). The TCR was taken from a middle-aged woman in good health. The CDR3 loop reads CATKQGRDTDTQYF. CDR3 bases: TGTGCCACTAAACAGGGGCGGGACACAGATACGCAGTATTTT.